The sequence of this T cell receptor (beta chain) was determined in a study of blood T cell repertoires in COVID-19. The wider study: PBMCs, B-cell-depleted T cells, or T cells were the source of the cDNA or gDNA that made up the material.

In the original workflow: Nucleated cell counts were estimated from reference gene primer amplification. Generated by immunoSEQ multiplex PCR, the TCRdb table keeps only in-frame clones and is missing some. V and J calls and clone size are as listed in that table; D and trimming were resolved from the DNA. The repertoire includes 300,000 to 500,000 clones, around 90% of them detected once, and approximately 2% sits in the top ten. The CDR3 contains 15 residues. Germline assignment: CDR1 MGHDK and CDR2 SYGVNS. J was trimmed by 4 bases and V by 0 bases; bases with no gene match: 2. The sample holds one count of this clone.

V and J are TRBV25-1 and TRBJ1-2; 10 bases map to TRBD1. The material sequenced was PBMCs or T cells enriched from blood (not recorded which). This TCR was sampled from a woman aged 40 to 50 with acute COVID-19. The CDR3 nucleotides read TGTGCCAGCAGTGAATATGGACAGGGGGGCTATGGCTACACCTTC. Protein product: CASSEYGQGGYGYTF.